This TCR beta chain is drawn from a study of beta chain features in type 1 diabetes. Study findings and constraints: TCRB CDR3s from Type 1 diabetes patients were moderately but significantly shorter in all four CD4+ subsets.

The sample holds a few counts of this clone. Its antigen is still unknown. Expressed TCRB transcripts were sequenced because the entire RNA isolate underwent reverse transcription. The assay was immunoSEQ multiplex PCR, and TCRdb's table has in-frame clones only and misses some. The data show approximately 340,000 clones, around 16% seen once. The germline V and J ends were trimmed by 0 bases and 3 bases, with 24 bases remaining between them. The V gene's germline CDR1 is MGHRA and CDR2 YSYEKL. The CDR3 runs to 21 residues. Heparinised blood was drawn once per donor, averaging approximately 0.12 L. The chain couples TRBV4-1 to TRBJ2-6, with a possible D match to TRBD1 (6 bases). Sequenced input: naive CD4+ T cells from blood. This TCR was recovered from a woman aged 18-29 years in good health. The CDR3 nucleotides are TGCGCCAGCAGCCAAGAGATGGGGGCCAGGGTGAGACTTGGTGGGGCCAACGTCCTGACTTTC. Amino acid sequence: CASSQEMGARVRLGGANVLTF.